This T cell receptor (beta chain) was identified in a study of T cells in Graves' hyperthyroidism and ophthalmopathy. Study results and limitations: With a median lead of about 6.9 months before onset, the model predicted ophthalmopathy.

Germline CDR1 is LGHDT and CDR2 is YNNKEL (reference sequence). The CDR3 covers 13 residues. Trimming cost V 4 bases and J 8 bases, with 12 bases left between them. The table lists this clonotype with many counts. The antigen remains unidentified. The TCR beta CDR3 regions underwent amplification using RNA transcripts as the source. With the HTBI primer set, the TCR CDR3 went through a first round of RT-PCR. TCRdb fed the multiplex PCR reads into MiXCR, producing one record per CDR3 protein. The sample lists about 360,000 distinct CDR3 sequences, approximately 13% seen once, with 9.2% in the top ten. The rearrangement links TRBV3-1 to TRBJ2-1, with a tentative D call TRBD2 (6 bases). The receptor was isolated from a woman between 18 and 29 years old with Graves' hyperthyroidism. What was sequenced was blood. The CDR3 nucleotides are TGTGCCAGCAGCCGAATACTAGCCGATGAGCAGTTCTTC. It encodes CASSRILADEQFF.